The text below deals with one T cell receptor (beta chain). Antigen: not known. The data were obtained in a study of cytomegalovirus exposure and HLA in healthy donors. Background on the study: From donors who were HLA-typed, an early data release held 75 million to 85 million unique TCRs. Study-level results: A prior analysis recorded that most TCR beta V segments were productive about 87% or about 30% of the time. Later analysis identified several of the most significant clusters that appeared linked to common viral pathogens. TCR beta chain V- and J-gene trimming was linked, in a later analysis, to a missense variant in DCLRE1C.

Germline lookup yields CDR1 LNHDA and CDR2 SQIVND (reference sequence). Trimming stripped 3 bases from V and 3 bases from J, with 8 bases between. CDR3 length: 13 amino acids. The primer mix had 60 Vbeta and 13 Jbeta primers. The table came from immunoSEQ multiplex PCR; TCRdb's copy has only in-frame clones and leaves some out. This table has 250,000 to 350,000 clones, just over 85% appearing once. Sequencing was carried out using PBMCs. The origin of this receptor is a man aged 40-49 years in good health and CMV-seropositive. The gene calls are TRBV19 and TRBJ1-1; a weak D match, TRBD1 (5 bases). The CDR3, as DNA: TGTGCCAGTAGTATCGTGGGGCACACTGAAGCTTTCTTT. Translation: CASSIVGHTEAFF.